The 10 T cell receptor beta chains presented below share a single source sample, sequenced in a study of cytomegalovirus exposure and HLA in healthy donors (TCRdb year 2017). Preparation of the library involved the immunoSEQ multiplex PCR assay. TCRdb holds this immuneACCESS table with in-frame rearrangements only. Some clones are missing; in checked studies, unresolved V genes explain under half, and the rest has no known cause. The sample data list about 120,000 clones, and around 96% of these were observed just once. The ten largest clones capture around 1.7% of the sample. The sample comprised PBMCs. These receptors all stem from a man younger than 35 in good health and CMV-seronegative.

The chain combines TRBV6-8 with TRBJ2-1; D is possibly TRBD2 (6 bases). Looked up from germline, CDR1 is MNHGY and CDR2 is SAAAGT. The ends were cut back, 5 bases at V and 0 bases at J, with 14 bases in the middle. This CDR3 spans 16 amino acids. The CDR3 bases are TGTGCCAGCAGTAGGGACTTCCCTAGCTCCTACAATGAGCAGTTCTTC. Residues: CASSRDFPSSYNEQFF.

V gene TRBV7-9 combines with J gene TRBJ1-1; D gene uncertain. CDR1 and CDR2 (germline): SEHNR, FQNEAQ (reference sequence). This CDR3 contains 15 residues. Trimming took 0 bases from V and 4 from J, leaving 12 bases between them. The DNA for the CDR3 is TGTGCCAGCAGCTTAGCCCGGGATTTGACCACTGAAGCTTTCTTT. The encoded protein is CASSLARDLTTEAFF.

This clone was counted once. This rearrangement joins TRBV4-3 to TRBJ2-7, with 7 bases aligning to TRBD2. Germline trimming cut 4 bases from V and 1 base from J; bases unmatched to any gene: 4. Germline-derived CDR1 and CDR2 are LGHNA and YSLEER. The CDR3 runs to 14 residues. The DNA for the CDR3 is TGCGCCAGCAGCCCCCACGGGGGGTCCTACGAGCAGTACTTC. This gives the protein CASSPHGGSYEQYF.

The V gene is TRBV19, the J gene TRBJ1-4, with D unresolved. V was clipped by 5 bases and J by 0 bases, with 10 bases between them. This CDR3 has 15 amino acids. Germline V gene data show CDR1 as LNHDA and CDR2 as SQIVND (reference sequence). The CDR3, as DNA: TGTGCCAGTAGTCCCAGACATGCAACTAATGAAAAACTGTTTTTT. Its protein is CASSPRHATNEKLFF.

The chain links TRBV19 to TRBJ1-1; 7 nucleotides align to TRBD1. CDR3 length: 16 amino acids. CDR1 LNHDA and CDR2 SQIVND come from the germline V gene (reference sequence). The J segment lost 7 bases and the V segment lost 3 bases, leaving 14 bases of the junction unmatched. The CDR3 loop reads CASSMARQGSRGEAFF. DNA of the CDR3: TGTGCCAGTAGTATGGCCCGACAGGGTTCACGTGGTGAAGCTTTCTTT.

V usage is TRBV6-5 and J usage is TRBJ2-3, with TRBD2 matching 8 bases. This CDR3 spans 14 amino acids. CDR1 is MNHEY and CDR2 is SVGAGI in the germline V gene. Germline trimming cut 2 bases from V and 5 bases from J; bases unmatched to any gene: 3. CDR3 loop: CASSYKRERDTQYF. The CDR3 DNA reads TGTGCCAGCAGTTACAAGCGGGAGAGAGATACGCAGTATTTT.

V is TRBV13 and J is TRBJ1-1, with 8 positions matching TRBD1. The CDR3 is 14 amino acids. Germline lookup yields CDR1 PRHDT and CDR2 FYEKMQ (reference sequence). Losses at the gene ends were 4 bases for V and 4 bases for J; bases not matched to a gene: 5. The CDR3 nucleotides read TGTGCCAGCAGCTCTCAGGGGGCGATCACTGAAGCTTTCTTT. Protein product: CASSSQGAITEAFF.

The chain employs TRBV7-2 and TRBJ1-1; TRBD1 agrees at 7 bases. V was pared by 1 base and J by 1 base, with 3 bases of the junction left unmatched. Germline assignment: CDR1 SGHTA and CDR2 FQGNSA. This CDR3 region has 15 residues. CDR3 in amino acids: CASSLGDSENTEAFF. The CDR3 DNA follows: TGTGCCAGCAGCTTAGGGGACAGCGAGAACACTGAAGCTTTCTTT.

This clone was recorded once. V usage is TRBV23-1 and J usage is TRBJ1-4, with D tentatively TRBD1 (6 bases). TRBV23-1 falls under the ORF class, with uncertain function. V gave up 7 bases and J gave up 8 bases, with 20 bases separating them. This CDR3 comprises 15 residues. The CDR3 DNA reads as TGCGCCAGCACTAACGGACAGAGGAAAGGAGAAAAACTGTTTTTT. Translation gives CASTNGQRKGEKLFF.

The chain joins TRBV5-8 to TRBJ1-2, with a possible D match to TRBD1 (6 bases). V lost 1 base and J 2 bases, leaving 9 bases between the germline ends. CDR1 and CDR2 (germline): SGHTS, YDEGEE. The CDR3 sequence is 14 residues long. The CDR3 reads CASSLHRANYGYTF. CDR3 bases: TGTGCCAGCAGCTTGCACAGGGCCAACTATGGCTACACCTTC.